A single sample is the source of the 27 T cell receptor beta chains below, sequenced in a study of blood T cell repertoires in COVID-19 (dated by TCRdb to the early 2020s). The protocol used for the library was the immunoSEQ multiplex PCR assay. TCRdb provides this immuneACCESS table in a form limited to in-frame rearrangements. Some clones are lacking; in checked studies, under half of them reflect an unresolved V gene, and why the rest are absent is not known. The sample includes about 130,000 clones, with around 86% observed a single time. The ten top clones hold 10% to 12% of the sample. Sequenced: peripheral blood. These TCRs come from a woman in her 70s with COVID-19, enrolled during active disease.

The chain employs TRBV6-5 and TRBJ2-5; 7 nucleotides match TRBD2. Germline CDR1 and CDR2: MNHEY and SVGAGI. The CDR3 spans 14 residues. Unmatched junction bases numbered 5, after V lost 7 bases and J lost 0 bases. The CDR3 loop is CASTAGGYQETQYF. The CDR3 region has the DNA TGTGCCAGCACCGCCGGGGGGTACCAAGAGACCCAGTACTTC.

This chain connects TRBV7-9 to TRBJ1-3; TRBD1 is a possible D gene (6 bases). The germline V gene encodes CDR1 SEHNR and CDR2 FQNEAQ (reference sequence). This CDR3 is 17 amino acids long. Trimming removed 5 bases at V and 0 bases at J, with 17 bases between. This CDR3 reads CASSGADRLSSGNTIYF. DNA for the CDR3: TGTGCCAGCAGCGGTGCGGACAGACTTAGCTCTGGAAACACCATATATTTT. The whole variable domain, filled in from reference TRBV7-9 and TRBJ1-3, reads DTGVSQNPRHKITKRGQNVTFRCDPISEHNRLYWYRQTLGQGPEFLTYFQNEAQLEKSRLLSDRFSAERPKGSFSTLEIQRTEQGDSAMYLCASSGADRLSSGNTIYFGEGSWLTVV.

This clone was recorded once. V is TRBV9 and J is TRBJ1-2; D gene uncertain. V was trimmed by 1 base and J by 2 bases, leaving 6 bases between them. CDR1 and CDR2 (germline): SGDLS, YYNGEE. CDR3 length equals 13 residues. The CDR3 sequence: CASSVRVNYGYTF. The CDR3 bases are TGTGCCAGCAGCGTACGGGTGAACTATGGCTACACCTTC.

The gene calls are TRBV6-5 and TRBJ2-7; D perhaps matches TRBD2 (7 bases). Trimming shortened V by 6 bases and J by 3 bases, and 18 bases separated the two germline ends. Germline-derived CDR1 and CDR2 are MNHEY and SVGAGI. The CDR3 spans 15 residues. In DNA form, the CDR3 reads TGTGCCAGCAGCCATTCGGGGGGCCAAGGCTACGAGCAGTACTTC. Its translation: CASSHSGGQGYEQYF.

The chain couples TRBV7-8 to TRBJ2-3, with D possibly matching TRBD2 (5 bases). CDR1 is SGHVS and CDR2 is FQNEAQ in the germline V gene. The CDR3 totals 17 residues. The germline V and J ends were trimmed by 0 bases and 0 bases, with 13 bases remaining between them. The CDR3 here is CASSLAWWRLSTDTQYF. CDR3 DNA sequence: TGTGCCAGCAGCTTAGCCTGGTGGAGGCTTAGCACAGATACGCAGTATTTT.

V gene TRBV7-9 combines with J gene TRBJ2-1; 10 bases are shared with TRBD1. Looked up from germline, CDR1 is SEHNR and CDR2 is FQNEAQ (reference sequence). The junction had 10 bases not matched to a gene; V was cut back by 5 bases and J by 6 bases. The CDR3 has 16 amino acids. The CDR3 DNA reads as TGTGCCAGCAGCACATACGACAGGGGGCCTGGCAATGAGCAGTTCTTC. Residues: CASSTYDRGPGNEQFF.

DNA for the CDR3: TGTGCCAGCAGACTGGGGGGGAGCTATGGCTACACCTTC. It specifies CASRLGGSYGYTF. The gene calls are TRBV6-5 and TRBJ1-2; D possibly corresponds to TRBD1 (5 bases). Per the germline V gene, CDR1 is MNHEY and CDR2 is SVGAGI. This CDR3 spans 13 amino acids. Trimming took off 6 bases at V and 4 bases at J, with 12 bases between the two ends.

V gene TRBV5-1 combines with J gene TRBJ2-7; 8 nucleotides align to TRBD1. V lost 4 bases and J lost 3; bases outside the gene matches: 9. The CDR3 runs to 15 residues. Per germline, CDR1 SGHRS and CDR2 YFSETQ. The DNA of the CDR3 is TGCGCCAGCAGCCCTCAGGGGGCGCGGAACTACGAGCAGTACTTC. It encodes CASSPQGARNYEQYF.

This chain joins TRBV5-1 and TRBJ1-6; TRBD1 aligns across 7 bases. J gave up 10 bases and V 0 bases, and 10 bases lay outside the gene matches. The CDR3 runs to 16 residues. In germline, CDR1 is SGHRS, CDR2 YFSETQ. The CDR3 DNA follows: TGCGCCAGCAGCTTGGATAGACAGGGAGTCAACTCACCCCTCCACTTT. The encoded protein is CASSLDRQGVNSPLHF.

The chain uses TRBV10-1 and TRBJ2-3; weak D call: TRBD2 (6 bases). The ends were cut back, 6 bases at V and 6 bases at J, with 7 bases in the middle. Germline CDR1 WNHNN, CDR2 SYGVQD (reference sequence). The CDR3 contains 11 residues. This CDR3 reads CASSLADTQYF. As DNA, the CDR3 is TGCGCCAGCAGCCTAGCGGATACGCAGTATTTT.

The chain links TRBV10-3 to TRBJ1-1, with a tentative D call TRBD1 (5 bases). Deletions cut 3 bases from V and 5 bases from J, with 13 bases between. The CDR3 has 14 residues. Germline values: CDR1 ENHRY, CDR2 SYGVKD. In nucleotides, the CDR3 is TGTGCCATCAGTGAAGGGAGGGGCCGGACTGAAGCTTTCTTT. Translating gives CAISEGRGRTEAFF.

The chain recombines TRBV27 with TRBJ1-3; TRBD1 aligns across 9 bases. V shed 6 bases and J 4 bases; nucleotides not matched to a gene: 10. The CDR3 is made up of 16 amino acids. The germline V gene has CDR1 MNHEY and CDR2 SMNVEV (reference sequence). The CDR3 is CASSFRLGQGGNTIYF. In nucleotides, the CDR3 is TGTGCCAGCAGCTTTCGTCTAGGACAGGGGGGAAACACCATATATTTT.

V is TRBV19 and J is TRBJ1-5; 7 bases are shared with TRBD1. The CDR3 has 14 residues. The germline gives CDR1 LNHDA, CDR2 SQIVND (reference sequence). V trimming: 7 bases; J trimming: 5 bases; junction bases outside the gene matches: 8. CDR3 sequence: CASMVGQAYQPQHF. The CDR3 DNA is TGTGCCAGTATGGTCGGACAGGCATATCAGCCCCAGCATTTT.

The gene calls are TRBV2 and TRBJ1-2, with TRBD1 as a possible D gene (6 bases). The CDR3 has 17 amino acids. The germline CDR1 and CDR2 sequences are SNHLY and FYNNEI. V was clipped by 2 bases and J by 4 bases, with 20 bases between them. The CDR3 reads CASSESQARGGGYGYTF. The CDR3 DNA is TGTGCCAGCAGTGAAAGTCAGGCCCGGGGGGGCGGCTATGGCTACACCTTC.

The rearrangement joins TRBV5-6 to TRBJ2-1; 10 nucleotides agree with TRBD2. Germline CDR1 SGHDT, CDR2 YYEEEE. This CDR3 is built from 16 residues. V lost 1 base, J lost 0 bases, and 1 base stayed unmatched. Written as DNA, the CDR3 is TGTGCCAGCAGCTTGAGCGGGGGGGCCTCCTACAATGAGCAGTTCTTC. Its protein is CASSLSGGASYNEQFF.

The chain links TRBV4-2 to TRBJ1-6; TRBD1 matches at 11 bases. The V gene's germline CDR1 is LGHNA and CDR2 YNFKEQ. The CDR3 contains 21 residues. The V segment lost 3 bases and the J segment 0 bases; nucleotides outside the gene matches: 13. The CDR3: CASSQATGTGGQGSYNSPLHF. The CDR3 DNA is TGTGCCAGCAGCCAGGCTACCGGGACAGGGGGACAAGGCTCCTATAATTCACCCCTCCACTTT.

The chain has TRBV27 and TRBJ2-3; TRBD1 matches at 12 bases. V lost 5 bases to trimming and J lost 4 bases; unmatched junction nucleotides: 4. The CDR3 is 15 amino acids. Germline V gives CDR1 MNHEY, CDR2 SMNVEV (reference sequence). DNA for the CDR3: TGTGCCAGCAGTGTGGGACAGGGGGCCGCAGATACGCAGTATTTT. This gives the protein CASSVGQGAADTQYF.

The table lists this clone with a count of one. The chain couples TRBV11-2 to TRBJ2-7; 10 bases align to TRBD1. Germline trimming cut 4 bases from V and 4 bases from J; bases unmatched to any gene: 4. This CDR3 region has 14 residues. The germline V gene has CDR1 SGHAT and CDR2 FQNNGV. The CDR3 sequence is CASSSDRGPYEQYF. In DNA, the CDR3 is TGTGCCAGCAGCTCCGACAGGGGGCCGTACGAGCAGTACTTC. Full variable domain (outside the CDR3, taken from reference TRBV11-2 and TRBJ2-7): EAGVAQSPRYKIIEKRQSVAFWCNPISGHATLYWYQQILGQGPKLLIQFQNNGVVDDSQLPKDRFSAERLKGVDSTLKIQPAKLEDSAVYLCASSSDRGPYEQYFGPGTRLTVT.

The chain is built from TRBV6-5 and TRBJ2-7, with TRBD1 matching 7 bases. V was clipped by 4 bases and J by 7 bases; unmatched bases: 7. CDR1 is MNHEY and CDR2 is SVGAGI in the germline V gene. The CDR3 runs 13 residues. DNA for the CDR3: TGTGCCAGCAGTTTAGACAGGGCCTGGGAGCAGTACTTC. Translation: CASSLDRAWEQYF.

The rearrangement links TRBV18 to TRBJ2-1, with 10 nucleotides matching TRBD2. Looked up from germline, CDR1 is KGHSH and CDR2 is LQKENI. The V and J ends lost 6 bases and 4 bases, in that order; junction bases with no gene match: 9. CDR3 length: 16 amino acids. The CDR3 sequence: CASSPTLAGKYNEQFF. CDR3 bases: TGTGCCAGCTCGCCTACACTAGCGGGGAAATACAATGAGCAGTTCTTC. Together with reference TRBV18 and TRBJ2-1, the CDR3 gives the full variable domain: NAGVMQNPRHLVRRRGQEARLRCSPMKGHSHVYWYRQLPEEGLKFMVYLQKENIIDESGMPKERFSAEFPKEGPSILRIQQVVRGDSAAYFCASSPTLAGKYNEQFFGPGTRLTVL.

The V call is TRBV29-1, the J call TRBJ1-5; D gene uncertain. The CDR3 has 12 residues. Between the trimmed V and J ends, which lost 4 bases and 0 bases, there was a span of 4 bases. Germline CDR1 SQVTM, CDR2 ANQGSEA. The CDR3 DNA reads as TGCAGCGTTGCCTTTAGCAATCAGCCCCAGCATTTT. Its protein is CSVAFSNQPQHF.

The V and J genes are TRBV5-5 and TRBJ2-1, with 7 bases matching TRBD2. The V gene's germline CDR1 is SGHKS and CDR2 YYEKEE (reference sequence). The CDR3 extends over 14 amino acids. V gave up 4 bases and J gave up 4 bases; unmatched junction bases: 5. CDR3: CASSLAELYNEQFF. For the CDR3, the DNA is TGTGCCAGCAGCCTAGCGGAGCTATACAATGAGCAGTTCTTC.

The count of this clone is one. The chain couples TRBV28 to TRBJ1-6; TRBD1 agrees at 9 bases. The germline CDR1 and CDR2 sequences are MDHEN and SYDVKM. The CDR3 is 13 residues long. V shed 6 bases, J shed 9 bases, and the junction held 3 bases outside the gene matches. The DNA for the CDR3 is TGTGCCAGCAGACGACAGGGGGGTTCACCCCTCCACTTT. Translation: CASRRQGGSPLHF. The entire variable domain, with the rest obtained from reference TRBV28 and TRBJ1-6, is as follows: DVKVTQSSRYLVKRTGEKVFLECVQDMDHENMFWYRQDPGLGLRLIYFSYDVKMKEKGDIPEGYSVSREKKERFSLILESASTNQTSMYLCASRRQGGSPLHFGNGTRLTVT.

The genes are TRBV20-1 and TRBJ2-1; tentative D call: TRBD2 (7 bases). The V gene's germline CDR1 is DFQATT and CDR2 SNEGSKA (reference sequence). Trimming took off 3 bases at V and 3 bases at J, with 12 bases between the two ends. The CDR3 contains 14 residues. This chain's CDR3 is CSASRGGFYNEQFF. The CDR3 nucleotides are TGCAGTGCTAGTAGGGGGGGCTTCTACAATGAGCAGTTCTTC.

The chain couples TRBV3-1 (or the pseudogene TRBV3-2) to TRBJ2-5, with a possible D match to TRBD2 (5 bases). Trimming removed 4 bases from V and 5 bases from J, with 8 bases in between. The CDR3 is 12 amino acids. Germline CDR1 LGHDT, CDR2 YNNKEL (reference sequence). CDR3 amino acids: CASSLRGETQYF. CDR3 coding DNA: TGTGCCAGCAGCCTCCGAGGGGAGACCCAGTACTTC.

The chain uses TRBV18 and TRBJ2-7; 10 nucleotides match TRBD1. The CDR3 loop spans 13 amino acids. Germline lookup yields CDR1 KGHSH and CDR2 LQKENI. Losses at the gene ends were 6 bases for V and 3 bases for J; bases not matched to a gene: 2. DNA for the CDR3: TGTGCCAGCTCGAGGACAGGGGGCTACGAGCAGTACTTC. Its protein is CASSRTGGYEQYF. The entire variable domain, with the rest obtained from reference TRBV18 and TRBJ2-7, is as follows: NAGVMQNPRHLVRRRGQEARLRCSPMKGHSHVYWYRQLPEEGLKFMVYLQKENIIDESGMPKERFSAEFPKEGPSILRIQQVVRGDSAAYFCASSRTGGYEQYFGPGTRLTVT.

The rearrangement links TRBV28 to TRBJ2-3; 9 bases map to TRBD2. J gave up 5 bases and V 2 bases, and 5 bases lay outside the gene matches. This CDR3 contains 15 residues. Germline V gene lookup returns CDR1 MDHEN and CDR2 SYDVKM. CDR3 DNA sequence: TGTGCCAGCAGTTTAAATAGCGGGGGAGTAGATACGCAGTATTTT. Protein product: CASSLNSGGVDTQYF.